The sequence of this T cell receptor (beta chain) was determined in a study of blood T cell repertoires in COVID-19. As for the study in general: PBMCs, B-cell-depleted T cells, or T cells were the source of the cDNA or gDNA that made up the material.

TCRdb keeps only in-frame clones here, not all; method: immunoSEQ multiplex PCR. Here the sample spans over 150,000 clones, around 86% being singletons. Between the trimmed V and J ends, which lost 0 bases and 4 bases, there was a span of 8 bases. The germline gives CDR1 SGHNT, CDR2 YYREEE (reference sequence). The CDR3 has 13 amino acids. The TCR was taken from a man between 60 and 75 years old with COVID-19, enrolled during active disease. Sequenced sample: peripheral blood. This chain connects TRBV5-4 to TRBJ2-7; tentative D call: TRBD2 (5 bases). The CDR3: CASSLARGYEQYF. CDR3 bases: TGTGCCAGCAGCTTGGCAAGAGGGTACGAGCAGTACTTC.